This T cell receptor (beta chain) is from a study of blood T cell repertoires in COVID-19. Categorization into cohorts depended on clinical history that participants reported. Looked up from germline, CDR1 is WSHSY and CDR2 is SAAADI. This CDR3 has 15 residues. The ends lost 6 bases at V and 4 bases at J; junction bases unmatched: 8. Original handling: Nucleated cell counts were estimated from reference gene primer amplification. The method was immunoSEQ multiplex PCR; TCRdb's version includes in-frame clones alone and lacks a portion of them. The V and J calls and the clone size are those of that table, but D and trimming were determined from the DNA. The sample includes hundreds of thousands of clones, 70% to 90% seen only once; the top ten take about 2.1%.

Sequences were obtained from PBMCs or T cells enriched from blood (not recorded which). The chain uses TRBV10-2 and TRBJ1-1, with TRBD1 matching over 10 bases. The receptor was isolated from a woman aged 40 to 49 with acute COVID-19. The CDR3 here is CASSDERTGGTEAFF. In nucleotides, the CDR3 is TGCGCCAGCAGCGACGAACGGACAGGGGGCACTGAAGCTTTCTTT.